The T cell receptor beta chain described here comes from a study of T cells in Graves' hyperthyroidism and ophthalmopathy. General study findings and limits: The model foresaw ophthalmopathy a median 6.5 months prior to onset.

Regions amplified from RNA transcripts were the TCR beta CDR3 regions. Primed by the HTBI set, a first-round RT-PCR was run on the TCR CDR3. TCRdb reprocessed the multiplex PCR reads via MiXCR and lists one record per CDR3 protein. The sample lists roughly 750,000 distinct CDR3 sequences; about 15% were seen once. Germline V gene lookup returns CDR1 DFQATT and CDR2 SNEGSKA (reference sequence). The CDR3 covers 13 residues. V lost 0 bases to trimming and J lost 7 bases; unmatched junction nucleotides: 1. This clonotype was picked up a small number of times. Its antigen is as yet unknown. The sequence came from a man in his late teens or twenties with Graves' hyperthyroidism. V and J are TRBV20-1 and TRBJ1-4; 8 nucleotides agree with TRBD1. The specimen was blood. This CDR3 is CSARDTGGEKLFF. CDR3 coding DNA: TGCAGTGCTAGAGACACAGGGGGTGAAAAACTGTTTTTT.